This entry lists 30 T cell receptor beta chains sequenced from one sample in a study of blood T cell repertoires in COVID-19. Assay used: immunoSEQ multiplex PCR; TCRdb lists only in-frame clones, some missing. The sample records some 220,000 clones, roughly 87% being singletons. Material for sequencing was peripheral blood. These receptors were taken from a woman in her late teens or twenties who had recovered from COVID-19.

This sequence joins TRBV5-8 and TRBJ2-5; TRBD1 is a possible D gene (6 bases). Trimming removed 6 bases from V and 5 bases from J, with 11 bases in between. The germline V gene encodes CDR1 SGHTS and CDR2 YDEGEE. CDR3 length equals 12 residues. The CDR3 sequence is CASTGQLETQYF. CDR3 bases: TGTGCCAGCACAGGACAGTTGGAGACCCAGTACTTC.

This clone showed up just once. The V gene is TRBV7-2, the J gene TRBJ1-1; 7 nucleotides line up with TRBD1. The CDR3 covers 13 residues. Germline values: CDR1 SGHTA, CDR2 FQGNSA. The ends lost 5 bases at V and 7 bases at J; junction bases unmatched: 7. CDR3 bases: TGTGCCAGCAGCAATCGACAGGGATATGAAGCTTTCTTT. It is translated as CASSNRQGYEAFF.

V and J are TRBV7-2 and TRBJ1-6; 8 bases are shared with TRBD1. The CDR3 runs 16 residues. The V segment lost 0 bases and the J segment 7 bases; nucleotides outside the gene matches: 5. The germline gives CDR1 SGHTA, CDR2 FQGNSA. CDR3 amino acids: CASSLARTGMNSPLHF. The DNA for the CDR3 is TGTGCCAGCAGCTTAGCCCGGACAGGGATGAATTCACCCCTCCACTTT.

The chain carries TRBV14 and TRBJ2-5; D is possibly TRBD1 (6 bases). CDR1 is SGHDN and CDR2 is FVKESK in the germline V gene. The CDR3 runs to 16 residues. Deletions cut 4 bases from V and 4 bases from J, with 19 bases between. CDR3 protein: CASSPWTDRGPETQYF. The CDR3 bases are TGTGCCAGCAGCCCATGGACAGACCGAGGGCCAGAGACCCAGTACTTC.

The chain is built from TRBV9 and TRBJ2-1; no clear D gene. This CDR3 region has 13 residues. Germline lookup yields CDR1 SGDLS and CDR2 YYNGEE. V shed 2 bases and J shed 8 bases, with 11 bases lying between them. In DNA form, the CDR3 reads TGTGCCAGCAGCGTGGCAGTCACCCATGAGCAGTTCTTC. It translates to CASSVAVTHEQFF.

This clone was picked up one time. The J gene is TRBJ2-3, the V gene TRBV9; 8 bases align to TRBD1. In germline, CDR1 is SGDLS, CDR2 YYNGEE. The CDR3 is made up of 15 amino acids. V lost 6 bases to trimming and J lost 5 bases; unmatched junction nucleotides: 11. As DNA, the CDR3 is TGTGCCAGCAACGTCTCAGGGGGCGCGGAAGATACGCAGTATTTT. This codes for CASNVSGGAEDTQYF.

The chain uses TRBV6-2 or TRBV6-3 and TRBJ2-3; no reliable D call. The germline V and J ends were trimmed by 6 bases and 0 bases, with 7 bases remaining between them. Germline V CDR1 and CDR2: MNHEY, SVGEGT. This CDR3 contains 13 residues. The CDR3 DNA reads TGTGCCAGCAGATACACTAGCACAGATACGCAGTATTTT. This gives the protein CASRYTSTDTQYF.

The chain employs TRBV6-2 or TRBV6-3 and TRBJ2-7; D not certain. The CDR3 sequence is 12 residues long. Germline V gene data show CDR1 as MNHEY and CDR2 as SVGEGT. Between the trimmed V and J ends, which lost 6 bases and 0 bases, there was a span of 6 bases. DNA of the CDR3: TGTGCCAGCAGCCACATCTCCTACGAGCAGTACTTC. As protein: CASSHISYEQYF.

This chain joins TRBV5-6 and TRBJ2-3; 10 positions match TRBD2. The CDR3 loop spans 16 amino acids. V lost 5 bases to trimming and J lost 3 bases; unmatched junction nucleotides: 9. From germline, CDR1 is SGHDT and CDR2 YYEEEE. The CDR3 DNA is TGTGCCAGCAGTTCCCTAGCGGGAGTTATTACAGATACGCAGTATTTT. Protein product: CASSSLAGVITDTQYF. Complete variable domain (other parts from reference TRBV5-6 and TRBJ2-3): DAGVTQSPTHLIKTRGQQVTLRCSPKSGHDTVSWYQQALGQGPQFIFQYYEEEERQRGNFPDRFSGHQFPNYSSELNVNALLLGDSALYLCASSSLAGVITDTQYFGPGTRLTVL.

This chain uses TRBV5-4 with TRBJ2-3; the D is unclear. The CDR3 runs 14 residues. V gave up 4 bases and J gave up 1 base, with 10 bases separating them. Germline lookup yields CDR1 SGHNT and CDR2 YYREEE (reference sequence). CDR3 sequence (DNA): TGTGCCAGCAGCCGCCCAGAAGGCACAGATACGCAGTATTTT. Its translation is CASSRPEGTDTQYF.

V and J are TRBV9 and TRBJ2-5; TRBD2 matches 8 bases. Germline values: CDR1 SGDLS, CDR2 YYNGEE. The CDR3 spans 14 residues. Germline trimming cut 4 bases from V and 3 bases from J; bases unmatched to any gene: 5. CDR3 residues: CASSPGSGEETQYF. In DNA, the CDR3 is TGTGCCAGCAGCCCAGGTAGCGGGGAAGAGACCCAGTACTTC.

This chain connects TRBV9 to TRBJ2-7, with 7 bases matching TRBD2. The ends lost 4 bases at V and 7 bases at J; junction bases unmatched: 17. CDR3 size: 16 residues. Germline V gene data show CDR1 as SGDLS and CDR2 as YYNGEE. The CDR3 sequence: CASSPSGTTVGGEQYF. The CDR3 coding sequence is TGTGCCAGCAGCCCCTCCGGGACTACCGTCGGTGGGGAGCAGTACTTC.

The V call is TRBV11-1, the J call TRBJ2-5; D is ambiguous. Trimming cost V 2 bases and J 0 bases, with 13 bases left between them. The germline V gene encodes CDR1 SGHAT and CDR2 FQDESV (reference sequence). The CDR3 length is 16 residues. CDR3: CASSLPFRRDQETQYF. Here the CDR3 DNA reads TGTGCCAGCAGCTTACCCTTTCGTCGAGACCAAGAGACCCAGTACTTC.

The chain employs TRBV15 and TRBJ2-2; TRBD1 aligns across 7 bases. V lost 5 bases and J lost 1; bases outside the gene matches: 4. Germline CDR1 is LNHNV and CDR2 is YYDKDF (reference sequence). The CDR3 is made up of 15 amino acids. The CDR3 sequence: CATSPRDRNTGELFF. The CDR3 DNA reads TGTGCCACCAGCCCCCGGGACAGGAACACCGGGGAGCTGTTTTTT.

The chain joins TRBV4-1 to TRBJ2-5, with 7 bases fitting TRBD2. Germline V gives CDR1 MGHRA, CDR2 YSYEKL. The CDR3 has 14 residues. V was clipped by 0 bases and J by 13 bases; unmatched bases: 11. The CDR3 nucleotides read TGCGCCAGCAGCCAAGATCGATTCGGGGAGGGCCGGTACTTC. This sequence encodes CASSQDRFGEGRYF.

The V and J genes are TRBV7-2 and TRBJ2-7; 9 positions agree with TRBD1. This CDR3 has 16 amino acids. V was pared by 5 bases and J by 3 bases, with 11 bases of the junction left unmatched. In germline, CDR1 is SGHTA, CDR2 FQGNSA. CDR3 in DNA: TGTGCCAGCAGCCTTACGCCGGGACAGGGAGGCTACGAGCAGTACTTC. Its protein product is CASSLTPGQGGYEQYF.

The V and J genes are TRBV19 and TRBJ1-5, with unresolved D. V was pared by 5 bases and J by 11 bases, with 13 bases between. Germline V gene data show CDR1 as LNHDA and CDR2 as SQIVND (reference sequence). This CDR3 is built from 12 residues. CDR3 sequence (DNA): TGTGCCAGTAGTCCAAACTCGCTCACCCAGCATTTT. This sequence encodes CASSPNSLTQHF.

The rearrangement links TRBV5-1 to TRBJ1-1; no reliable D call. V lost 0 bases to trimming and J lost 0 bases, with 9 bases between them. The CDR3 totals 15 residues. Germline values: CDR1 SGHRS, CDR2 YFSETQ. The CDR3 nucleotides are TGCGCCAGCAGCTTGGTTGGGCCGATGAACACTGAAGCTTTCTTT. It is translated as CASSLVGPMNTEAFF.

This CDR3 reads CASSNSAYEQYF. The CDR3 bases are TGTGCCAGCAGCAACTCCGCCTACGAGCAGTACTTC. The J gene is TRBJ2-7, the V gene TRBV4-2; D not resolved. Germline V CDR1 and CDR2: LGHNA, YNFKEQ. V shed 5 bases and J shed 2 bases, with 7 bases lying between them. The CDR3 covers 12 residues.

CDR3 residues: CASSPPTSGHSYEQYF. The DNA of the CDR3 is TGTGCCAGCAGCCCCCCGACTAGCGGGCACTCCTACGAGCAGTACTTC. The chain carries TRBV7-2 and TRBJ2-7; 10 bases are shared with TRBD2. Germline V gene data show CDR1 as SGHTA and CDR2 as FQGNSA. The CDR3 has 16 amino acids. J was trimmed by 0 bases and V by 5 bases; bases with no gene match: 7.

The chain couples TRBV6-2 or TRBV6-3 to TRBJ1-5; the match to TRBD1 covers 8 bases. This CDR3 contains 14 residues. Germline V gene data show CDR1 as MNHEY and CDR2 as SVGEGT. V was clipped by 6 bases and J by 6 bases; unmatched bases: 7. This CDR3 is CASSTGGLAQPQHF. The CDR3 bases are TGTGCCAGCAGCACAGGGGGATTAGCTCAGCCCCAGCATTTT.

The CDR3 region has the DNA TGTGCCAGCAGTTACAGCCGGACAGGGGTAGGACTAGCGAGCAATGAGCAGTTCTTC. As protein: CASSYSRTGVGLASNEQFF. The chain combines TRBV6-2 or TRBV6-3 with TRBJ2-1, with D perhaps TRBD1 or TRBD2 (9 bases each). V gave up 2 bases and J gave up 6 bases, with 26 bases separating them. The CDR3 is 19 residues long. CDR1 and CDR2 from the germline V gene are MNHEY and SVGEGT.

The J gene is TRBJ1-3, the V gene TRBV9; maybe TRBD1 (5 bases). The V gene lost 1 base and the J gene lost 3 bases, with 17 bases spanning the gap. CDR1 and CDR2 (germline): SGDLS, YYNGEE. The CDR3 has 17 amino acids. The DNA of the CDR3 is TGTGCCAGCAGCGTAAATTGGGGCTGGGGAGGTGGAAACACCATATATTTT. Its translation: CASSVNWGWGGGNTIYF.

V usage is TRBV5-1 and J usage is TRBJ2-3, with D tentatively TRBD2 (6 bases). CDR3 length: 16 residues. Germline CDR1 and CDR2: SGHRS and YFSETQ. Deletions cut 6 bases from V and 1 base from J, with 18 bases between. This chain's CDR3 is CASTPGGSGRTDTQYF. CDR3 sequence (DNA): TGCGCCAGCACCCCAGGTGGTAGCGGACGCACAGATACGCAGTATTTT.

The chain employs TRBV30 and TRBJ2-4; weak D call: TRBD2 (5 bases). Germline CDR1 GTSNPN, CDR2 SVGIG (reference sequence). Trimming cost V 2 bases and J 0 bases, with 11 bases left between them. The CDR3 covers 15 residues. The CDR3, as DNA: TGTGCCTGGAGTTTTTTGGGAGTAGCCAAAAACATTCAGTACTTC. Translation gives CAWSFLGVAKNIQYF.

The chain uses TRBV19 and TRBJ1-2; 7 bases align to TRBD1. The CDR3 sequence is 15 residues long. V shed 5 bases and J 1 base; nucleotides not matched to a gene: 7. Germline V CDR1 and CDR2: LNHDA, SQIVND (reference sequence). The CDR3 loop reads CASSLRQGGNYGYTF. The CDR3 coding sequence is TGTGCCAGTAGTTTGAGACAGGGAGGTAACTATGGCTACACCTTC. Using reference TRBV19 and TRBJ1-2 for the parts outside the CDR3, the full variable domain is DGGITQSPKYLFRKEGQNVTLSCEQNLNHDAMYWYRQDPGQGLRLIYYSQIVNDFQKGDIAEGYSVSREKKESFPLTVTSAQKNPTAFYLCASSLRQGGNYGYTFGSGTRLTVV.

The chain recombines TRBV19 with TRBJ2-3; D remains unclear. Trimming removed 3 bases at V and 0 bases at J, with 7 bases between. Germline V gene data show CDR1 as LNHDA and CDR2 as SQIVND (reference sequence). The CDR3 runs 14 residues. Written as DNA, the CDR3 is TGTGCCAGTAGTATTCAGGTTAGCACAGATACGCAGTATTTT. It yields the protein CASSIQVSTDTQYF. The whole variable domain, remainder taken from reference TRBV19 and TRBJ2-3, is DGGITQSPKYLFRKEGQNVTLSCEQNLNHDAMYWYRQDPGQGLRLIYYSQIVNDFQKGDIAEGYSVSREKKESFPLTVTSAQKNPTAFYLCASSIQVSTDTQYFGPGTRLTVL.

V and J are TRBV4-2 and TRBJ1-1, with D perhaps TRBD1 (5 bases). The CDR3 sequence is 14 residues long. The V end lost 4 bases, the J end lost 5 bases, and 14 bases lay between the germline ends. Germline assignment: CDR1 LGHNA and CDR2 YNFKEQ. The CDR3 region is CASSPGLSGTEAFF. The CDR3 coding sequence is TGTGCCAGCAGCCCGGGACTCAGCGGGACTGAAGCTTTCTTT.

Ten or more counts support this clone. V usage is TRBV2 and J usage is TRBJ2-2, with 16 bases aligning to TRBD2. CDR1 is SNHLY, CDR2 FYNNEI, per germline. The J segment lost 9 bases and the V segment lost 7 bases, leaving 11 bases of the junction unmatched. This CDR3 is 17 amino acids long. The CDR3 DNA is TGTGCCAGCAACGTTGGGACTAGCGGGAGGGCCGGCAGGGAGCTGTTTTTT. This gives the protein CASNVGTSGRAGRELFF.

The genes are TRBV7-2 and TRBJ1-4; D is unresolved. Germline V gene data show CDR1 as SGHTA and CDR2 as FQGNSA. Between the trimmed V and J ends, which lost 2 bases and 0 bases, there was a span of 7 bases. This CDR3 has 15 residues. The CDR3 sequence is CASSLQRTTNEKLFF. In DNA form, the CDR3 reads TGTGCCAGCAGCTTACAGCGGACAACTAATGAAAAACTGTTTTTT.